This TCR beta chain is drawn from a study of blood T cells in healthy people across ages. This CDR3 has 11 amino acids. The germline V gene has CDR1 DFQATT and CDR2 SNEGSKA (reference sequence). V dropped 8 bases and J dropped 6 bases, with 12 bases sitting between them. Primers used in a second PCR of about 6 to 11 cycles were a sample-barcoded 5' primer and a J-beta primer mix. TCRdb re-analysed the 5' RACE reads in MiXCR, keeping a single row per CDR3 protein. This table has 600,000 to 850,000 distinct CDR3 sequences, roughly 44% appearing once. Source material: blood. This sequence was found in a woman in her fifties or sixties in good health. The chain uses TRBV20-1 and TRBJ2-3; TRBD2 might be the D (5 bases). This CDR3 is CSRMRADTQYF. The DNA for the CDR3 is TGCAGTCGGATGAGGGCCGATACGCAGTATTTT.